This entry features one T cell receptor beta chain sequence. This clone was counted a few times. This receptor's antigen is unknown. Base-call qualities are not available, and no considerably larger clone is one nucleotide away. The data stem from a study of cytomegalovirus exposure and HLA in healthy donors (dated by TCRdb to about 2017). Notes on the research overall: An earlier analysis of some 600 of the donors reported over 250 Gb of sequence data and around 100 million unique TCR beta sequences obtained from roughly 180 million T cells. In an earlier analysis of a few hundred of the donors, high-throughput TCR beta sequencing was used to judge whether each TCR beta V gene segment behaved as functional or pseudogenic. An early release that covered several hundred HLA-typed donors contained about 300 gigabases of sequencing data and tens of millions of unique TCR sequences. A later genetic analysis used genome-wide SNP genotypes for about three fifths of the 666 donors, treating that subset as a discovery cohort. Every repertoire in the discovery cohort had been generated on one and the same sequencing platform. In addition to the first cohort of 500 to 850 subjects, a separate validation cohort of approximately 130 different subjects was used. In the later analysis, no new phenotypic data were used to find candidate immune exposures; instead, reliance was placed on TCR beta sequences and their occurrence across donors. In a later analysis, previously published TCR beta repertoires from 666 donors were re-analyzed and high-resolution HLA genotyping was added so that TCR occurrence patterns could be studied. The number of donors typed differed by locus, with about 629-630 for A, B, C, DRB1 and DQB1, approximately 500 for DQA1, some 570 for DPA1, and around 430 for DPB1. Among some 410 genotyped donors of the cohort, an average of approximately 230,000 unique TCR beta nucleotide sequences were sequenced per donor, roughly 20% of them non-productive. The study profiled the T cell repertoires of 666 subjects by immunosequencing and related them to cytomegalovirus serostatus. Several DR-DQ haplotypes were handled as single units for association and clustering because linkage in the cohort was strong. The genetic ancestry cluster associated with self-reported Caucasian donors included about 84% of the roughly 400 genotyped donors. The study aimed to test whether signatures of past pathogen exposure could be identified by cataloging public T cell receptors. Both class I and class II loci were covered by HLA typing, at four-digit resolution. High-throughput TCR immunosequencing, statistical association of individual TCRs with disease status, and machine learning were combined to predict cytomegalovirus infection status. Alongside the repertoire data, information on donor age, sex, ethnicity and CMV serostatus was compiled.

The cohort was made up of approximately 670 healthy bone marrow donors. All cohort members were sampled while nominally healthy, although unrecorded immune exposures were likely present. The donor was CMV seronegative and was included in the group of about 350 seronegative cohort members. A peripheral blood sample was collected from each donor, and TCR beta sequencing was performed on peripheral blood mononuclear cells. The Qiagen DNeasy Blood Extraction Kit was used to extract genomic DNA from the blood cell samples. V is trimmed back by 8 bases and J by 2 bases, and the junction contains 7 bases that no gene match accounts for. Reading from cysteine to phenylalanine, the CDR3 counts 15 amino acids. Solely the CDR3 DNA is kept, with 45 bases framed from the first base. Based on the germline V gene, the CDR1 and CDR2 sequences are MNHNS and SASEGT. Library preparation used the immunoSEQ multiplex PCR assay. A mixture of 60 forward primers for TCR Vbeta segments and 13 reverse primers for TCR Jbeta segments was used in the multiplex PCR. The CDR3 region of rearranged TCR beta genes was amplified from genomic DNA with a multiplex PCR assay. On the Illumina HiSeq System, the amplified TCR beta libraries were sequenced as 87-base-pair reads. On the authors' methods: A later analysis counted some 80 million unique TCR beta chains across the 700 or so repertoires, and roughly 11 million of these chains were shared by at least two donors. Raw reads were error-corrected and collapsed into unique sequences with a nearest-neighbor algorithm that merged closely related sequences to remove PCR and sequencing errors. CDR3 sequences were aligned to IMGT reference sequences to assign V, D and J gene segments. Each retained sequence needed at least a six-nucleotide match to both a V gene segment and a J gene segment. Rearrangements were classified as productive when the CDR3 lacked stop codons and remained in frame with V and J, and all other rearrangements were classified as non-productive. CDR3 was defined by IMGT convention, running from the second conserved V-encoded cysteine to the conserved J-encoded phenylalanine. The earlier analysis of about 610 of the donors excluded any sequence lacking an unambiguous match to a single V gene segment. An earlier analysis of fewer than 750 of the donors classified V segments as functional when productive rearrangements were above 56.7% and as segregating when the standard deviation between donors was above 5%. To diagnose cytomegalovirus status from the catalog of TCR beta chain sequences, a statistical classification framework was built. In a later analysis, TCR nucleotide sequences were compared against IMGT/GENE-DB human TR gene sequences so that V and J genes could be assigned. In a later analysis, CDR3 sequences and most-parsimonious VDJ recombination scenarios were assigned using the TCRdist pipeline. In a later analysis, each TCR beta chain was defined by its CDR3 amino acid sequence together with its V-gene family, and reads without a unique V-gene family were excluded. A later analysis removed several hundred highly shared, low-generation-probability nucleotide sequences to deal with suspected cross-contamination and a sequencing artifact. In a later analysis, a clonal expansion index was calculated for each public chain from normalized within-repertoire ranks of inferred template counts. A later analysis computed generation probabilities with a VDJ recombination model fitted to out-of-frame rearrangements, and checked the results against IGoR. In a later analysis, TCR-TCR, TCR-HLA and TCR-CMV co-occurrence was scored with hypergeometric tests, and a repertoire-size bias correction was applied to TCR pairs. False discovery rates were estimated in a later analysis by permuting HLA or CMV assignments 20 times. In a later analysis, co-occurring TCRs were grouped using DBSCAN, and TCRdist sequence similarity was added for clustering within HLA-allele-positive subsets. For co-occurrence clustering, repertoires with fewer than 30,000 or more than 120,000 public chains were excluded, along with five or six repertoires with anomalous nucleotide sharing. In TCRdb, the immuneACCESS table is reduced to in-frame sequences with V and J assigned. These tables do not hold every clone; where another copy was compared, an unresolved V gene accounts for under half, and the others remain unexplained. V and J calls and clone size are those listed in that table; D and trimming were worked out from the DNA. The sample profile shows roughly 150,000 clones; around 79% of them were found once. Over 1.1% of the sample is held by the ten biggest clonotypes.

Broader findings and caveats from the paper: Sequencing depth was assumed to be roughly uniform across donors in the presence/absence analyses, though that assumption may not hold. Only TCR beta chains were sequenced in this cohort, and the absence of alpha or paired-chain data limited detectable features. Specific HLA alleles were associated with about 17,000 TCR beta sequences at a false discovery rate of 0.05 in a later analysis. Most CMV-associated TCR beta chains appeared to be HLA-restricted in a later analysis, and the HLA associations seemed to be driven largely by CMV exposure. Several of the top co-occurrence clusters appeared to be linked to parvovirus B19, influenza, CMV and Epstein-Barr virus, according to a later analysis. It was suggested by the authors that the approach could potentially be generalized to other disease states and immunological phenotypes. A few of the identified cytomegalovirus-associated TCR beta chains were confirmed in vitro to be specific for cytomegalovirus antigens. Immune exposure information for the cohort was limited to CMV serostatus. A further reported finding was that TCR beta sequences accurately predicted the HLA-A and HLA-B alleles for most subjects in the first cohort. The study listed 164 TCR beta chains as associated with cytomegalovirus. Some IMGT-functional V segments, including TRBV6-2 and TRBV6-3, could not be told apart with the 87-base-pair reads, so those segments were excluded. Because counts were too low, some 17 rarely observed V segments, including chromosome 9 orphons, were excluded from the earlier analysis of a few hundred of the donors. Compared with the roughly 720-donor mean, donors in an Asian-associated ancestry cluster had fewer N-insertions in productive TCRs, according to a later genetic analysis. An earlier analysis of approximately 570 of the donors showed that most TCR beta V segments appeared in productive rearrangements either about 87% or about 30% of the time, which broadly matched IMGT annotations. In both the original and validation cohorts, the classifier was reported to diagnose cytomegalovirus status with high specificity and sensitivity. While some public TCRs were present in many individuals, most TCR sequences turned up only very rarely across donors. The sequencing pipeline was judged likely to have produced a cluster of highly shared sequence variants as a technical artifact. A later analysis found that TCR association rates varied across HLA loci, with DRB1 alleles showing the most associated TCRs and HLA-C alleles the fewest. Strong co-occurrence of HLA alleles, especially DR and DQ, made assigning TCR associations to individual alleles difficult. HLA typing was unavailable for some donors at each locus, so association tests used only the typed subset. Linkage disequilibrium might explain the correlated functional status among segregating V segments, but an unknown experimental factor could not be ruled out. Compared with equally common non-associated chains, HLA-associated TCR beta chains in a later analysis were more clonally expanded and had lower generation probabilities. In a later genetic analysis, a missense DCLRE1C variant was associated with V-gene and J-gene trimming of TCR beta chains, and the association was replicated in an independent cohort.

The chain is made from TRBV6-1 and TRBJ1-5; 9 middle bases align to TRBD1. This TCR was sampled from a man between 18 and 35 years old in good health and CMV-seronegative. The sample consisted of PBMCs. Here the CDR3 is given as CASGGTGYRNQPQHF. The base sequence is TGTGCCAGCGGCGGGACAGGGTACCGCAATCAGCCCCAGCATTTT.